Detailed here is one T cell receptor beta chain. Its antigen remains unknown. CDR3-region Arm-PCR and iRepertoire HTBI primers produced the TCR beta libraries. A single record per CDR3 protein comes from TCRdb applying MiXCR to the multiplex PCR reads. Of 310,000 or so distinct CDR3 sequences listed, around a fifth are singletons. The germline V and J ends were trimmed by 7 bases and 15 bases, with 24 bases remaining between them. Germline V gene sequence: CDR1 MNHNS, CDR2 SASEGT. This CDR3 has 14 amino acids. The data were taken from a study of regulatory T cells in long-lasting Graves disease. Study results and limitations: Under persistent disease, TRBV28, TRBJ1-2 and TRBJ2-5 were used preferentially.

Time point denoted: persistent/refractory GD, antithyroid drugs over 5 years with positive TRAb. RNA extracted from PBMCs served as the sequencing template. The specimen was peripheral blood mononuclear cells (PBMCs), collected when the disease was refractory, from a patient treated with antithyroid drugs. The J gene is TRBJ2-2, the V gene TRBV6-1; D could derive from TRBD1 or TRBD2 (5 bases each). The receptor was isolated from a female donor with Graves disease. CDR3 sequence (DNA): TGTGCCAGCACCCCCCGCTCGGGGCCCCCGACGATGTTTTTT. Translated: CASTPRSGPPTMFF.